This is a list of T cell receptor beta chains from one sample in a study of blood T cell repertoires in COVID-19. Data came from immunoSEQ multiplex PCR; TCRdb stores just in-frame clones and leaves some out. The repertoire includes some 290,000 clones, around 90% of them detected once, and approximately 2.5% sits in the top ten. The sequencing sample was made of PBMCs or T cells enriched from blood (not recorded which). These receptors were obtained from a woman aged 40 to 55 with acute COVID-19. Both conserved end residues are part of each CDR3. Fields, in order: V gene, J gene, CDR3 protein.

TRBV3-1/TRBV3-2,TRBJ1-2,CASSPRDRGGGYTF
TRBV5-1,TRBJ2-7,CASSSGPGSGGLYEQYF
TRBV9,TRBJ2-7,CASSVGVAGGRGEQYF
TRBV27,TRBJ1-2,CASSVQGLAGYTF
TRBV28,TRBJ1-3,CASSSPDRASGNTIYF
TRBV24-1,TRBJ1-1,CATSDPSLAEAFF
TRBV15,TRBJ1-5,CATSRDRAGGNQPQHF
TRBV27,TRBJ2-1,CASKRDLPNNEQFF
TRBV7-2,TRBJ1-4,CASSPTGTGDEKLFF
TRBV27,TRBJ2-7,CASSFHRNHYEQYF
TRBV11-3,TRBJ2-5,CASSRPDRHQETQYF
TRBV20-1,TRBJ1-1,CSASAGTGAQEAFF
TRBV2,TRBJ2-1,CASSEISSGGSEQFF
TRBV23-1,TRBJ1-5,CASSPLGEDQPQHF
TRBV7-3,TRBJ2-7,CASSLNVGQLGEQYF
TRBV28,TRBJ1-4,CASSLSDRGVEKLFF
TRBV18,TRBJ2-3,CASSPPSAGTDTQYF
TRBV7-9,TRBJ1-2,CASSVTDRLGSGYTF
TRBV9,TRBJ2-2,CASSERGGAVYGTGELFF
TRBV4-2,TRBJ1-2,CASSQEEGASNYGYTF
TRBV5-4,TRBJ2-2,CASSPRTGRNTGELFF
TRBV4-1,TRBJ2-7,CASSHILGAVAYEQYF
TRBV19,TRBJ1-5,CASSSRHRGSQRRYSNQPQHF
TRBV7-2,TRBJ2-2,CASSYDFTGELFF
TRBV2,TRBJ2-2,CASRNRETGELFF
TRBV4-2,TRBJ2-1,CASSRTLAGGPDNEQFF
TRBV10-3,TRBJ2-3,CAISDTTSGLTDTQYF
TRBV28,TRBJ1-5,CASSPPGFQPQHF
TRBV2,TRBJ1-1,CASSEVEGVDTEAFF
TRBV27,TRBJ1-6,CASTRGYNSPLHF
TRBV7-8,TRBJ2-7,CASSSYEAGQGPSYEQYF
TRBV19,TRBJ1-2,CASSPDPRQRTSYGYTF
TRBV7-9,TRBJ2-3,CASSSPGLAGITQYF
TRBV18,TRBJ2-7,CASSWTSGGKTYEQYF
TRBV7-2,TRBJ1-6,CASSSNQMSPLHF
TRBV7-9,TRBJ2-4,CASSPERDLAKNIQYF
TRBV3-1/TRBV3-2,TRBJ2-7,CASSQDSRGPGEQYF
TRBV29-1,TRBJ2-2,CSVDRGNTGELFF
TRBV19,TRBJ2-1,CASRGASYNEQFF
TRBV28,TRBJ1-4,CASTSGRSNEKLFF
TRBV7-2,TRBJ2-7,CASSAGGTRSYEQYF
TRBV19,TRBJ2-2,CASSMKWGLAGAPPYTGELFF
TRBV27,TRBJ1-2,CASSMRYRDTKRTYGYTF
TRBV21-1,TRBJ2-3,CASNRVGTDTQYF
TRBV11-2,TRBJ1-4,CASSLDLNRRGEKLFF
TRBV6-4,TRBJ1-1,CASSFQGNTEAFF